Following are 19 T cell receptor beta chains from one sample sequenced in a study of radiation and T cells in renal cell carcinoma. The method was immunoSEQ multiplex PCR; TCRdb's version includes in-frame clones alone and lacks a portion of them. Of some 75,000 clones in the sample, about 80% are singletons; the top ten hold 5.5% to 7.5%. As for time point: blood 2 weeks post-SBRT. The sample's treatment: 15 Gy SBRT to primary tumor, nephrectomy 4 weeks later. This material consisted of blood, taken from a patient whose treatment included radiotherapy and nephrectomy. The receptor source for this set is a man in his 60s with renal cell carcinoma.

V and J are TRBV6-6 and TRBJ1-6; D may be TRBD1 (5 bases). The CDR3 has 14 amino acids. Deletions cut 6 bases from V and 7 bases from J, with 13 bases between. Germline CDR1 is MNHNY and CDR2 is SVGAGI (reference sequence). The CDR3: CASRPQGENSPLHF. DNA for the CDR3: TGTGCCAGCAGACCCCAGGGTGAAAATTCACCCCTCCACTTT.

The chain is built from TRBV18 and TRBJ2-2; 12 bases line up with TRBD2. Germline-derived CDR1 and CDR2 are KGHSH and LQKENI. Trimming cost V 2 bases and J 3 bases; bases outside gene matches: 13. This CDR3 is built from 20 residues. The CDR3 sequence: CASSPKTSGRGETYTGELFF. CDR3 bases: TGTGCCAGCTCACCAAAGACTAGCGGGAGAGGGGAAACTTACACCGGGGAGCTGTTTTTT.

The chain recombines TRBV6-4 with TRBJ1-2; perhaps TRBD1 as D (6 bases). CDR1 and CDR2 from the germline V gene are MRHNA and SNTAGT. The CDR3 spans 16 residues. Trimming pared 5 bases from V and 0 bases from J, leaving 16 bases between. CDR3 sequence reads: CASSPDDGTPNYGYTF. As DNA, the CDR3 is TGTGCCAGCAGTCCCGATGACGGGACACCTAACTATGGCTACACCTTC.

This clone was found once. The junction differs from germline at one of its ends, possibly a read error. The same CDR3 also results from other DNA sequences found in this sample. The chain combines TRBV5-1 with TRBJ1-2, with D tentatively TRBD1 (6 bases). CDR3 length: 15 residues. CDR1 is SGHRS, CDR2 YFSETQ, per germline. The CDR3 nucleotides read TGCGCCAGCAGACTAGGGACACCGTCTAACTACGGCTACACCTTC. Translated, it gives CASRLGTPSNYGYTF.

The chain couples TRBV10-3 to TRBJ2-1; 15 nucleotides agree with TRBD2. This CDR3 region has 15 residues. The germline CDR1 and CDR2 sequences are ENHRY and SYGVKD. Germline trimming cut 5 bases from V and 9 bases from J; bases unmatched to any gene: 5. CDR3 in amino acids: CAISPGLAGGGEQFF. In nucleotides, the CDR3 is TGTGCCATCAGTCCGGGACTAGCGGGAGGCGGTGAGCAGTTCTTC.

This clone has only a few counts. The J gene is TRBJ1-1, the V gene TRBV9; 11 nucleotides match TRBD1. This CDR3 region has 16 residues. The J segment lost 5 bases and the V segment lost 0 bases, leaving 6 bases of the junction unmatched. Germline-derived CDR1 and CDR2 are SGDLS and YYNGEE. The CDR3 nucleotides read TGTGCCAGCAGCGTAGGAGGACAGGGGGCAAGAACTGAAGCTTTCTTT. This translates into CASSVGGQGARTEAFF.

This clone was detected only once. The chain recombines TRBV30 with TRBJ2-3; D is possibly TRBD1 (5 bases). V was clipped by 0 bases and J by 6 bases, with 22 bases between them. Germline lookup yields CDR1 GTSNPN and CDR2 SVGIG (reference sequence). The CDR3 runs to 17 residues. The DNA for the CDR3 is TGTGCCTGGAGTGTACGGATCAAGCAGGGTCTTTCGGATACGCAGTATTTT. Protein sequence: CAWSVRIKQGLSDTQYF.

The chain is built from TRBV7-9 and TRBJ1-4, with 8 bases aligning to TRBD1. This CDR3 is 15 amino acids long. The J segment lost 10 bases and the V segment lost 2 bases, leaving 9 bases of the junction unmatched. Germline V gene sequence: CDR1 SEHNR, CDR2 FQNEAQ (reference sequence). The CDR3: CASSLTRQGSGKLFF. The CDR3 nucleotides are TGTGCCAGCAGCTTAACCCGACAGGGGAGTGGAAAACTGTTTTTT.

In this sample, this clone turned up once. The chain uses TRBV6-5 and TRBJ2-3, with D possibly TRBD1 on 5 matching bases. Trimming shortened V by 7 bases and J by 0 bases, and 8 bases separated the two germline ends. The CDR3 totals 13 residues. Germline V gene data show CDR1 as MNHEY and CDR2 as SVGAGI. CDR3 DNA: TGTGCCAGCACACAGGATAGCACAGATACGCAGTATTTT. This sequence encodes CASTQDSTDTQYF.

The chain uses TRBV28 and TRBJ2-7, with 7 bases identical to TRBD2. The germline V gene has CDR1 MDHEN and CDR2 SYDVKM. The length of the CDR3 is 14 residues. After removal of 5 bases from V and 3 bases from J, the junction contained 7 bases not matched to a gene. CDR3 amino acids: CASSRLAGYYEQYF. The CDR3 nucleotides are TGTGCCAGCAGTCGACTAGCCGGGTACTACGAGCAGTACTTC.

The chain joins TRBV6-5 to TRBJ2-5; D perhaps matches TRBD2 (6 bases). Germline CDR1 MNHEY, CDR2 SVGAGI. The germline V and J ends were trimmed by 6 bases and 6 bases, with 14 bases remaining between them. The CDR3 consists of 13 residues. This chain's CDR3 is CASRDGGAQTQYF. CDR3 coding DNA: TGTGCCAGCAGGGACGGGGGAGCCCAGACCCAGTACTTC.

This clone was seen a handful of times. V and J are TRBV2 and TRBJ1-2; no clear D gene. This CDR3 has 13 residues. Per germline, CDR1 SNHLY and CDR2 FYNNEI. Trimming took off 6 bases at V and 4 bases at J, with 12 bases between the two ends. CDR3 protein: CASRTLWSYGYTF. CDR3 DNA sequence: TGTGCCAGCAGGACACTCTGGAGCTATGGCTACACCTTC. The full variable domain, in which reference TRBV2 and TRBJ1-2 provide the parts outside the CDR3, is EPEVTQTPSHQVTQMGQEVILRCVPISNHLYFYWYRQILGQKVEFLVSFYNNEISEKSEIFDDQFSVERPDGSNFTLKIRSTKLEDSAMYFCASRTLWSYGYTFGSGTRLTVV.

The J gene is TRBJ2-7, the V gene TRBV2, with D possibly being TRBD1 or TRBD2 (5 bases each). The V gene's germline CDR1 is SNHLY and CDR2 FYNNEI. Between the trimmed V and J ends, which lost 8 bases and 3 bases, there was a span of 17 bases. The CDR3 is 14 residues long. The CDR3 sequence is CASRGDIENYEQYF. Written as DNA, the CDR3 is TGTGCCAGCCGAGGGGATATTGAAAACTACGAGCAGTACTTC.

This chain links TRBV5-1 with TRBJ2-1, with D hard to call. The CDR3 spans 12 residues. Germline V CDR1 and CDR2: SGHRS, YFSETQ. V was trimmed by 0 bases and J by 5 bases, leaving 3 bases between them. CDR3 in DNA: TGCGCCAGCAGCTTGGAAAACAATGAGCAGTTCTTC. Its protein product is CASSLENNEQFF. The full variable domain, with the rest looked up from reference TRBV5-1 and TRBJ2-1, is KAGVTQTPRYLIKTRGQQVTLSCSPISGHRSVSWYQQTPGQGLQFLFEYFSETQRNKGNFPGRFSGRQFSNSRSEMNVSTLELGDSALYLCASSLENNEQFFGPGTRLTVL.

The chain employs TRBV4-3 and TRBJ2-1, with 10 bases lining up with TRBD1. The germline V gene has CDR1 LGHNA and CDR2 YSLEER. The CDR3 spans 14 residues. The V gene end was trimmed by 3 bases and the J gene end by 8 bases; junction bases not matched to a gene: 4. This CDR3 is CASSHPGTGDEQFF. In DNA, the CDR3 is TGCGCCAGCAGCCACCCCGGGACAGGGGATGAGCAGTTCTTC.

This clone showed up just once. This chain joins TRBV9 and TRBJ2-2, with D possibly TRBD2 on 5 matching bases. This CDR3 is 16 amino acids long. Germline V lookup: CDR1 SGDLS, CDR2 YYNGEE. Trimming removed 4 bases at V and 1 base at J, with 14 bases between. The CDR3 nucleotides are TGTGCCAGCAGCCCCAGCGGCGCGGTGAACACCGGGGAGCTGTTTTTT. It yields the protein CASSPSGAVNTGELFF.

The chain combines TRBV13 with TRBJ1-1; TRBD1 might be the D (6 bases). This CDR3 region has 17 residues. Germline lookup yields CDR1 PRHDT and CDR2 FYEKMQ (reference sequence). The V end was cut by 5 bases, the J end by 1 base, with 20 bases between. The CDR3 bases are TGTGCCAGCAGCCCACCGGCAGGGGAGGGGACGAACACTGAAGCTTTCTTT. It encodes CASSPPAGEGTNTEAFF.

The chain uses TRBV11-2 and TRBJ2-7; D call uncertain. Per germline, CDR1 SGHAT and CDR2 FQNNGV. The V and J ends lost 2 bases and 2 bases respectively, with 10 bases between them. The CDR3 length is 14 residues. In DNA, the CDR3 is TGTGCCAGCAGCTTATTGTTGGGCGCCTACGAGCAGTACTTC. Its translation: CASSLLLGAYEQYF.

This sequence joins TRBV4-1 and TRBJ1-1; tentatively, D is TRBD1 (6 bases). V was pared by 1 base and J by 4 bases, with 13 bases between. Germline assignment: CDR1 MGHRA and CDR2 YSYEKL. This CDR3 is 15 amino acids long. CDR3 DNA sequence: TGCGCCAGCAGCCAAGTTATCAGGGGAGGCACTGAAGCTTTCTTT. This sequence encodes CASSQVIRGGTEAFF.